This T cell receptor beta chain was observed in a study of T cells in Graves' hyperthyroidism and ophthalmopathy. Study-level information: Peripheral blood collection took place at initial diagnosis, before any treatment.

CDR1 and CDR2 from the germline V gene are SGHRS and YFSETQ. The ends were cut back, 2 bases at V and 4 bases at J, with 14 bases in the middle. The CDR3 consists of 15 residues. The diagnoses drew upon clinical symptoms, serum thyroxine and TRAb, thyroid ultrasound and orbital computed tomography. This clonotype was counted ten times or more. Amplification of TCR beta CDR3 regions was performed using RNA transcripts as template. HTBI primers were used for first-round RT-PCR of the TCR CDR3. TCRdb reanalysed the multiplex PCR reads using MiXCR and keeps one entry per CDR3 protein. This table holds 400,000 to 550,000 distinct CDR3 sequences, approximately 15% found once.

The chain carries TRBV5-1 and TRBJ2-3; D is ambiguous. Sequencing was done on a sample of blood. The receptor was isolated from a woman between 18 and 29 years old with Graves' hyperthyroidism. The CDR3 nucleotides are TGCGCCAGCAGCTTTAATACTAACTTCCCAGATACGCAGTATTTT. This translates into CASSFNTNFPDTQYF.